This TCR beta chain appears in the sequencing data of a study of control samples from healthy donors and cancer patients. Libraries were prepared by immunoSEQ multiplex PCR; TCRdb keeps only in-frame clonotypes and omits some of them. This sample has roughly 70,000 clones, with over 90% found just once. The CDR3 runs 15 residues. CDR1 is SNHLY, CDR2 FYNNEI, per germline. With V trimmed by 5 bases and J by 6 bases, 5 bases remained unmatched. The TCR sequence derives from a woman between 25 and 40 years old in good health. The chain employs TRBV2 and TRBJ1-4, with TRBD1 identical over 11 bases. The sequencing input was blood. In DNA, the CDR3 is TGTGCCAGCAGTAAATTGGGACAGGGGGATGAAAAACTGTTTTTT. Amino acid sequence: CASSKLGQGDEKLFF.